Listed below are T cell receptor beta chains from one sample, sequenced in a study of cytomegalovirus exposure and HLA in healthy donors. Method: immunoSEQ multiplex PCR; TCRdb's copy keeps in-frame clones and lacks some. This sample's clone table lists roughly 27,000 clones. Sequenced material: PBMCs. The receptors were gathered from a man aged 25 to 40 in good health and CMV-seronegative. CDR3s include the opening cysteine and the closing phenylalanine or tryptophan. Each record gives: V gene, J gene, D gene, CDR3 protein. The D gene is left open where the match is weak.

TRBV27	TRBJ2-3	TRBD2	CASKLAGGNFYSTDTQYF
TRBV30	TRBJ1-1	NA	CAWSGQGGWNTEAFF
TRBV7-9	TRBJ2-1	TRBD2	CASRGLGGDEQFF
TRBV4-3	TRBJ2-2	TRBD1	CASSQVKGAPTGELFF
TRBV6-5	TRBJ1-2	NA	CASSSSLGYTF
TRBV29-1	TRBJ2-3	TRBD2	CSVTGTSGRTDTQYF
TRBV6-6	TRBJ1-1	TRBD1	CASSYSDREVEAFF
TRBV28	TRBJ2-5	TRBD1	CASSIIGTGDAETQYF
TRBV9	TRBJ1-2	NA	CASSVDPGADGYTF
TRBV11-2	TRBJ2-2	NA	CASSFRQVHNTGELFF
TRBV7-9	TRBJ1-1	TRBD1	CASSPRTGMNTEAFF
TRBV18	TRBJ2-1	NA	CASSPLGGREQFF
TRBV30	TRBJ2-3	TRBD2	CASGLAGVPGDRTDTQYF
TRBV28	TRBJ1-2	NA	CASSSRTYGYTF
TRBV7-9	TRBJ2-2	NA	CASSLAGSTGELFF
TRBV7-9	TRBJ2-5	NA	CASSAWAKQETQYF
TRBV5-1	TRBJ2-1	TRBD2	CASSLASSGSSYNEQFF
TRBV11-3	TRBJ1-1	NA	CASSLVFWPNTEAFF
TRBV6-1	TRBJ1-3	NA	CASSVIGNTIYF
TRBV11-3	TRBJ1-2	TRBD1	CASSLGQGADAIAGYTF
TRBV2	TRBJ1-1	TRBD1	CASSQTDRDTEAFF
TRBV5-1	TRBJ1-2	NA	CASSLVGGGSDYGYTF
TRBV5-1	TRBJ2-1	TRBD2	CASSLRAGGLNEQFF
TRBV10-3	TRBJ2-1	TRBD2	CAISESEASGDYNEQFF
TRBV11-2	TRBJ2-3	TRBD2	CASSLVAGGATDTQYF
TRBV4-2	NA	NA	CASSQVQDTGGYEQYF
TRBV11-2	TRBJ2-7	NA	CATRQLTSYEQYF
TRBV28	TRBJ1-1	NA	CASSLVGATEAFF
TRBV7-6	TRBJ1-1	TRBD1	CASSKTGGDTEAFF
TRBV11-2	TRBJ2-2	TRBD2	CASSLVVGRAGELFF